Listed below are T cell receptor beta chains from one sample, sequenced in a study of cytomegalovirus exposure and HLA in healthy donors. The data were produced by immunoSEQ multiplex PCR, yet TCRdb's version contains in-frame clones alone and is incomplete. The data contain over 70,000 clones, roughly 94% of them singletons. Sequencing input: PBMCs. The receptors stem from a woman in her late teens or twenties in good health and CMV-seronegative. CDR3s leave out the opening cysteine and the closing phenylalanine or tryptophan. A D gene is named only where the DNA matches it firmly. Not all rows give a size; the values are once, few, many and, for expanded clones, a class.

j_call d_call clone_size cdr3_length v_call cdr3_aa
TRBJ2-3 TRBD2 . 14 TRBV5-1 ASSFLAGGPTDTQY
TRBJ2-3 TRBD2 . 18 TRBV5-4 ASSLGLAGGLRTSTDTQY
TRBJ2-5 TRBD2 . 13 TRBV4-2 ASTLSAGGQETQY
TRBJ2-3 TRBD1 . 14 TRBV2 ASSPKGQGATDTQY
TRBJ2-3 TRBD1 . 14 TRBV11-2 ASSLGNRGLLDTQY
TRBJ1-2 TRBD1 . 15 TRBV18 ASSPTLQGRSGPGYT
TRBJ1-4 TRBD1 once 14 TRBV9 ASSFGNRGSNEKLF
TRBJ1-1 TRBD1 . 14 TRBV12-5 ASGLTLGQGASEAF
TRBJ1-5 . . 13 TRBV15 ATSRDTSGSQPQH
TRBJ1-6 TRBD1 . 11 TRBV30 AWSGTGNSPLH
TRBJ2-7 TRBD2 . 12 TRBV13 ASSLRGSTYEQY
TRBJ1-1 . . 12 TRBV15 ATSRGGENTEAF
TRBJ2-3 TRBD2 . 19 TRBV10-1 ASSEPQGLAGGHGRTDTQY
TRBJ1-4 TRBD1 few 12 TRBV7-9 ASSPGQGNEKLF
TRBJ2-2 TRBD2 . 13 TRBV7-2 ASSFGGLNTGELF
TRBJ1-2 TRBD1 . 13 TRBV9 ASSLTGTGNYGYT